The 29 T cell receptor beta chains given below trace back to one sample, sequenced in a study of radiotherapy plus CTLA-4 blockade in lung cancer. Only in-frame clones appear in the TCRdb table, and some are missing; sequencing was by immunoSEQ multiplex PCR. The table includes 75,000 or so clones, 78% detected once. Specimen: peripheral blood, collected from a patient treated with radiotherapy plus ipilimumab. The receptors originated from a human donor with non-small cell lung cancer who had a complete response to radiotherapy plus ipilimumab.

The chain employs TRBV2 and TRBJ1-1, with D tentatively TRBD1 (6 bases). The V gene lost 1 base and the J gene lost 8 bases, with 11 bases spanning the gap. The germline gives CDR1 SNHLY, CDR2 FYNNEI. This CDR3 comprises 13 residues. The CDR3 is CASSEGGGSEAFF. In nucleotides, the CDR3 is TGTGCCAGCAGTGAAGGGGGGGGCTCGGAAGCTTTCTTT.

V is TRBV10-3 and J is TRBJ1-1, with 8 bases fitting TRBD1. V was clipped by 11 bases and J by 1 base; unmatched bases: 6. The CDR3 length is 13 residues. The germline V gene has CDR1 ENHRY and CDR2 SYGVKD. The CDR3 region is CASRTGTNTEAFF. The DNA for the CDR3 is TGTGCCTCGAGGACAGGGACGAACACTGAAGCTTTCTTT.

The V and J genes are TRBV6-5 and TRBJ1-6, with D tentatively TRBD1 (6 bases). V lost 2 bases and J lost 10, with 12 bases in between. The CDR3 sequence is 14 residues long. The germline V gene encodes CDR1 MNHEY and CDR2 SVGAGI. CDR3 amino acids: CASSYGGGGSPLHF. Written as DNA, the CDR3 is TGTGCCAGCAGTTACGGCGGCGGGGGCTCACCCCTCCACTTT.

The V call is TRBV6-5, the J call TRBJ2-7, with D maybe TRBD1 (5 bases). With 7 bases removed from V and 10 bases from J, the gap between germline ends came to 23 bases. The CDR3 contains 14 residues. Germline values: CDR1 MNHEY, CDR2 SVGAGI. The CDR3 DNA reads TGTGCCAGCACCAAACCCGGCAGGACACTTTCCCAGTACTTC. This encodes CASTKPGRTLSQYF.

This clone was counted between two and nine times. The rearrangement links TRBV4-3 to TRBJ2-7; D possibly uses TRBD1 or TRBD2 (6 bases each). V was clipped by 5 bases and J by 3 bases, with 14 bases between them. CDR1 is LGHNA, CDR2 YSLEER, per germline. The CDR3 has 14 amino acids. The CDR3 DNA follows: TGCGCCAGCAGCAAGGAAGGGGGGTACTACGAGCAGTACGTC. It specifies CASSKEGGYYEQYV.

The V call is TRBV27, the J call TRBJ1-6, with D unresolved. Deletions cut 3 bases from V and 0 bases from J, with 6 bases between. This CDR3 region has 15 residues. Germline V gene sequence: CDR1 MNHEY, CDR2 SMNVEV (reference sequence). CDR3 DNA sequence: TGTGCCAGCAGTTTTCAGAGCTCCTATAATTCACCCCTCCACTTT. It yields the protein CASSFQSSYNSPLHF.

V is TRBV7-2 and J is TRBJ1-2; 8 bases match TRBD1. The CDR3 has 15 amino acids. V trimming: 5 bases; J trimming: 7 bases; junction bases outside the gene matches: 12. Germline-derived CDR1 and CDR2 are SGHTA and FQGNSA. CDR3 bases: TGTGCCAGCAGCCGGCCGGGACAGGATCGTGGTGGCTACACCTTC. Its protein product is CASSRPGQDRGGYTF. The complete variable domain, with remaining parts taken from reference TRBV7-2 and TRBJ1-2, reads GAGVSQSPSNKVTEKGKDVELRCDPISGHTALYWYRQSLGQGLEFLIYFQGNSAPDKSGLPSDRFSAERTGGSVSTLTIQRTQQEDSAVYLCASSRPGQDRGGYTFGSGTRLTVV.

For this clone: The identical CDR3 is also encoded by other nucleotide sequences in the sample. V usage is TRBV18 and J usage is TRBJ1-1; 8 positions match TRBD1. This CDR3 region has 14 residues. With V trimmed by 3 bases and J by 0 bases, 0 bases remained unmatched. CDR1 is KGHSH, CDR2 LQKENI, per germline. The CDR3 nucleotides are TGTGCCAGCTCACCGGACAGGGTGAACACTGAAGCTTTCTTT. Protein: CASSPDRVNTEAFF.

The rearrangement joins TRBV7-9 to TRBJ1-3; D not certain. V shed 0 bases and J shed 1 base, with 4 bases lying between them. This CDR3 is built from 14 residues. Germline values: CDR1 SEHNR, CDR2 FQNEAQ (reference sequence). CDR3 nucleotides: TGTGCCAGCAGCTTAGCCTCGTCTGGAAACACCATATATTTT. Its translation is CASSLASSGNTIYF.

This clone was observed once. The chain joins TRBV19 to TRBJ1-3; TRBD1 matches at 9 bases. This CDR3 has 15 residues. V shed 4 bases and J 10 bases; nucleotides not matched to a gene: 11. Germline CDR1 and CDR2: LNHDA and SQIVND (reference sequence). In DNA, the CDR3 is TGTGCCAGTAGTACCGGGACAGGGCACGCTGGAACCATATATTTT. This codes for CASSTGTGHAGTIYF.

This chain links TRBV6-4 with TRBJ1-4; D unresolved. The V and J ends lost 0 bases and 0 bases respectively, with 8 bases between them. The germline V gene encodes CDR1 MRHNA and CDR2 SNTAGT. The CDR3 runs to 16 residues. The CDR3 DNA is TGTGCCAGCAGTGACTCGACTGGGGCAACTAATGAAAAACTGTTTTTT. Its translation: CASSDSTGATNEKLFF.

The chain carries TRBV18 and TRBJ1-1, with D possibly being TRBD1 (5 bases). V gave up 6 bases and J gave up 1 base, with 12 bases separating them. Germline assignment: CDR1 KGHSH and CDR2 LQKENI. The CDR3 contains 14 residues. This CDR3 is CASSRGSPNTEAFF. CDR3 DNA sequence: TGTGCCAGCTCCCGGGGGTCCCCGAACACTGAAGCTTTCTTT. The full variable domain, in which reference TRBV18 and TRBJ1-1 provide the parts outside the CDR3, is NAGVMQNPRHLVRRRGQEARLRCSPMKGHSHVYWYRQLPEEGLKFMVYLQKENIIDESGMPKERFSAEFPKEGPSILRIQQVVRGDSAAYFCASSRGSPNTEAFFGQGTRLTVV.

The rearrangement joins TRBV18 to TRBJ2-3; D gene unclear. Trimming took 4 bases from V and 2 from J, leaving 22 bases between them. Germline CDR1 is KGHSH and CDR2 is LQKENI. The CDR3 contains 18 residues. The CDR3: CASSRNFGRQVNTDTQYF. CDR3 coding DNA: TGTGCCAGCTCACGAAACTTCGGCCGCCAGGTAAACACAGATACGCAGTATTTT.

There are many counts of this clone. V is TRBV4-1 and J is TRBJ2-7, with TRBD2 matching 9 bases. The germline CDR1 and CDR2 sequences are MGHRA and YSYEKL. The CDR3 runs to 16 residues. Unmatched junction bases numbered 8, after V lost 1 base and J lost 4 bases. CDR3: CASSQATAGGSYEQYF. The CDR3 DNA reads as TGCGCCAGCAGCCAAGCTACAGCGGGGGGAAGTTACGAGCAGTACTTC.

J is TRBJ1-2 and V is TRBV18; no clear D. With 0 bases removed from V and 0 bases from J, the gap between germline ends came to 11 bases. The CDR3 is made up of 16 amino acids. Germline-derived CDR1 and CDR2 are KGHSH and LQKENI. The CDR3 region is CASSPPSEGANYGYTF. The CDR3 nucleotides are TGTGCCAGCTCACCACCGTCGGAGGGCGCTAACTATGGCTACACCTTC.

The chain recombines TRBV30 with TRBJ2-3; the D gene is possibly TRBD1 (5 bases). The V end was cut by 2 bases, the J end by 0 bases, with 15 bases between. This CDR3 contains 16 residues. Per the germline V gene, CDR1 is GTSNPN and CDR2 is SVGIG (reference sequence). CDR3 residues: CAWSLLRGFSTDTQYF. The CDR3 DNA reads TGTGCCTGGAGTTTACTTAGGGGTTTCAGCACAGATACGCAGTATTTT.

J is TRBJ2-1 and V is TRBV7-9; unclear D gene. V lost 1 base, J lost 10 bases, and 11 bases lay in between. Germline V gene sequence: CDR1 SEHNR, CDR2 FQNEAQ (reference sequence). The CDR3 has 13 residues. The CDR3 sequence: CASSLVGIGEQFF. The CDR3, as DNA: TGTGCCAGCAGCTTAGTGGGAATAGGGGAGCAGTTCTTC.

The chain employs TRBV4-3 and TRBJ2-1; the D gene could be TRBD1 or TRBD2 (5 bases each). Trimming left V 3 bases short and J 4 bases short, with 19 bases between. Germline values: CDR1 LGHNA, CDR2 YSLEER. The length of the CDR3 is 17 residues. CDR3 nucleotides: TGCGCCAGCAGCCATGACCTTAGCGTGGGGGTTTACAATGAGCAGTTCTTC. Translated: CASSHDLSVGVYNEQFF.

V and J are TRBV5-4 and TRBJ2-5; no clear D. The CDR3 is 13 amino acids. Trimming cost V 4 bases and J 4 bases, with 11 bases left between them. The germline gives CDR1 SGHNT, CDR2 YYREEE (reference sequence). CDR3 nucleotide sequence: TGTGCCAGCAGCCCCAGGCCCATAGAGACCCAGTACTTC. Its translation: CASSPRPIETQYF.

The CDR3 nucleotides read TGCGCCAGCAGCCCAATGGGGGGGACCTTAGAGACCCAGTACTTC. Its translation is CASSPMGGTLETQYF. This chain joins TRBV5-1 and TRBJ2-5; TRBD2 agrees at 7 bases. This CDR3 comprises 15 residues. J lost 4 bases, V lost 4 bases, and 10 bases had no gene match. Germline values: CDR1 SGHRS, CDR2 YFSETQ.

The V call is TRBV27, the J call TRBJ1-4; D unclear. The CDR3 is made up of 13 amino acids. Trimming removed 10 bases at V and 4 bases at J, with 13 bases between. Germline assignment: CDR1 MNHEY and CDR2 SMNVEV (reference sequence). CDR3 residues: CATRQQNNEKLFF. CDR3 DNA sequence: TGTGCCACCCGCCAACAGAATAATGAAAAACTGTTTTTT.

The chain uses TRBV18 and TRBJ2-2; D ambiguous. Germline values: CDR1 KGHSH, CDR2 LQKENI. The ends were cut back, 0 bases at V and 7 bases at J, with 12 bases in the middle. The CDR3 covers 15 residues. In DNA form, the CDR3 reads TGTGCCAGCTCACCACCGAATGGGGAAGGCGGGGAGCTGTTTTTT. Its translation is CASSPPNGEGGELFF.

The V call is TRBV5-1, the J call TRBJ2-7; D possibly corresponds to TRBD1 (5 bases). V was pared by 10 bases and J by 3 bases, with 17 bases between. Germline CDR1 reads SGHRS; CDR2 reads YFSETQ. The CDR3 consists of 13 residues. CDR3 DNA sequence: TGCGCCGTTAGGGGCACAACAAACTACGAGCAGTACGTC. Translating gives CAVRGTTNYEQYV.

The chain links TRBV19 to TRBJ2-1; tentatively, D is TRBD2 (6 bases). CDR3 size: 14 residues. CDR1 is LNHDA and CDR2 is SQIVND in the germline V gene (reference sequence). The V gene lost 6 bases and the J gene lost 4 bases, with 13 bases spanning the gap. CDR3: CASRDYPDYNEQFF. The DNA of the CDR3 is TGTGCCAGTAGGGACTACCCTGATTACAATGAGCAGTTCTTC.

This clone was detected only a few times. V usage is TRBV10-1 and J usage is TRBJ2-3; D is perhaps TRBD2 (6 bases). This CDR3 has 14 residues. CDR1 and CDR2 (germline): WNHNN, SYGVQD (reference sequence). The germline V and J ends were trimmed by 4 bases and 4 bases, with 12 bases remaining between them. For the CDR3, the DNA is TGCGCCAGCAGTGCGGGACTCTTGGCAGATACGCAGTATTTT. Amino acids: CASSAGLLADTQYF.

This clone was picked up a small number of times. The rearrangement joins TRBV6-5 to TRBJ2-7; possible D gene TRBD2, 7 bases. This CDR3 is built from 15 residues. Germline-derived CDR1 and CDR2 are MNHEY and SVGAGI. V was clipped by 2 bases and J by 3 bases, with 14 bases between them. DNA for the CDR3: TGTGCCAGCAGTTACGGGCGGGGGCGGCTCTACGAGCAGTACGTC. Its protein is CASSYGRGRLYEQYV.

This clone was observed once. V is TRBV18 and J is TRBJ1-4; D gene unclear. The CDR3 totals 15 residues. CDR1 is KGHSH, CDR2 LQKENI, per germline. Trimming left V 2 bases short and J 7 bases short, with 14 bases between. The chain's CDR3 is CASSPTAQVGEKLFF. The CDR3 DNA follows: TGTGCCAGCTCACCAACGGCTCAGGTTGGTGAAAAACTGTTTTTT.

This clone was detected only a few times. This sequence joins TRBV18 and TRBJ1-6, with D unresolved. Per the germline V gene, CDR1 is KGHSH and CDR2 is LQKENI. This CDR3 is built from 14 residues. The V and J ends lost 1 base and 5 bases respectively, with 6 bases between them. The CDR3 here is CASSPRADNSPLHF. CDR3 nucleotide sequence: TGTGCCAGCTCACCACGCGCCGATAATTCACCCCTCCACTTT. Drawing the rest from reference TRBV18 and TRBJ1-6, the complete variable domain is NAGVMQNPRHLVRRRGQEARLRCSPMKGHSHVYWYRQLPEEGLKFMVYLQKENIIDESGMPKERFSAEFPKEGPSILRIQQVVRGDSAAYFCASSPRADNSPLHFGNGTRLTVT.

This clone has more than one count but fewer than ten. The rearrangement joins TRBV10-3 to TRBJ1-4; D might be TRBD1 (6 bases). Germline V CDR1 and CDR2: ENHRY, SYGVKD. The CDR3 extends over 14 amino acids. V was trimmed by 0 bases and J by 6 bases, leaving 8 bases between them. The DNA for the CDR3 is TGTGCCATCAGTGAGTCGGGGGCGGATGAAAAACTGTTTTTT. It specifies CAISESGADEKLFF.